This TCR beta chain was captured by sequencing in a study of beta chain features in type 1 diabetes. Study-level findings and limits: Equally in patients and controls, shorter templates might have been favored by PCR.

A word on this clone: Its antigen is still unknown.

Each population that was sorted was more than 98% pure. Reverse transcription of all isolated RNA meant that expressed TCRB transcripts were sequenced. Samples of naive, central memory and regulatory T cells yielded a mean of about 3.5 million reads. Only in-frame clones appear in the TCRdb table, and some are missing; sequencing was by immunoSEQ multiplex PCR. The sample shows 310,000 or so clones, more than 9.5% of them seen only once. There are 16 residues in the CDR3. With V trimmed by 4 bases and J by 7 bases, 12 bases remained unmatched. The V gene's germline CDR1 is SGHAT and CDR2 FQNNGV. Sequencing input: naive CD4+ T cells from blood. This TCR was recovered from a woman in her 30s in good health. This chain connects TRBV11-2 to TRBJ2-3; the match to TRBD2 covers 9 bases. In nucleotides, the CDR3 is TGTGCCAGCAGCTCCCGGCTTAGCGGGAGTTTCTATACGCAGTATTTT. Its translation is CASSSRLSGSFYTQYF.